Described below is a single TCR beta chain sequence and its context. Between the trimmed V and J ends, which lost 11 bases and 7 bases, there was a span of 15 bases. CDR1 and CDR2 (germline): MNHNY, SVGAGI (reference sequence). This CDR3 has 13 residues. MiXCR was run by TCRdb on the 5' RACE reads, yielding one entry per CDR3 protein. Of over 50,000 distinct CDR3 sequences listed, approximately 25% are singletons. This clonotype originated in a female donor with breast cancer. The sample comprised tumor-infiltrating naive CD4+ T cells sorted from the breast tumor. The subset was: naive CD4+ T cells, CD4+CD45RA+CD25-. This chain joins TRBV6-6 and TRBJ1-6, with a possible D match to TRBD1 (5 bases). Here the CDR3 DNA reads TGTGCCGGGACTGTGGGGACCAATTCACCCCTCCACTTT. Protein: CAGTVGTNSPLHF.